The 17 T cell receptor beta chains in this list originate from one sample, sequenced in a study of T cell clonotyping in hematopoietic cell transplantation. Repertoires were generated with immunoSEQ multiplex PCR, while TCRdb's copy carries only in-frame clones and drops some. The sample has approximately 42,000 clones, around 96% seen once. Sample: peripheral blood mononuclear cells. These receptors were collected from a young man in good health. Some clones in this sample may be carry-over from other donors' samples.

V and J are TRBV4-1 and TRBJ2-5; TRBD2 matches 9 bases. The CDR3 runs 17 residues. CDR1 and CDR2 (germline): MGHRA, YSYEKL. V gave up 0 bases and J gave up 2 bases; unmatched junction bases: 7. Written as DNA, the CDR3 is TGCGCCAGCAGCCAAGATAGCGCGGGAGGGAGGCAAGAGACCCAGTACTTC. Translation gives CASSQDSAGGRQETQYF.

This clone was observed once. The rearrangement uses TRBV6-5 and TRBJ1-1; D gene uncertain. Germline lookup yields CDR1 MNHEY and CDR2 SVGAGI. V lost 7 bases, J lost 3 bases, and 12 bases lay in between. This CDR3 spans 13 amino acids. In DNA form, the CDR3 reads TGTGCCAGCATGAGAGGTCAGGACACTGAAGCTTTCTTT. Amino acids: CASMRGQDTEAFF.

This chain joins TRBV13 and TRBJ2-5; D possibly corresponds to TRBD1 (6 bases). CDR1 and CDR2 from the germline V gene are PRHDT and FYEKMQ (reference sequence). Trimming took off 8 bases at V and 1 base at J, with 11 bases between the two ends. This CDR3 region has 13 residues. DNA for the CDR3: TGTGCCAGCTTGGGGGACACCCAAGAGACCCAGTACTTC. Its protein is CASLGDTQETQYF.

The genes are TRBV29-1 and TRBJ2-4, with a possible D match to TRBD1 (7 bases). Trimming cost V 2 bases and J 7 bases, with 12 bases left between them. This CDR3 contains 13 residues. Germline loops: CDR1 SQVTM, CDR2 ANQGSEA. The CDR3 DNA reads TGCAGCGTTGAACCCAGGGGGGACAACATTCAGTACTTC. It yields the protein CSVEPRGDNIQYF.

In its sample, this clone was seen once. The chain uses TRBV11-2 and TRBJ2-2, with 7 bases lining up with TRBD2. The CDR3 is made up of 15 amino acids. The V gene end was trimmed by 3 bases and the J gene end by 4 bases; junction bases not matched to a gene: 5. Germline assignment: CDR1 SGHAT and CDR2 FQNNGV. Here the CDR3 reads CASSLGGAATGELFF. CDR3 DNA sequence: TGTGCCAGCAGCTTGGGAGGGGCGGCCACCGGGGAGCTGTTTTTT. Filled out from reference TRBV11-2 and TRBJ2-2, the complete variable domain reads EAGVAQSPRYKIIEKRQSVAFWCNPISGHATLYWYQQILGQGPKLLIQFQNNGVVDDSQLPKDRFSAERLKGVDSTLKIQPAKLEDSAVYLCASSLGGAATGELFFGEGSRLTVL.

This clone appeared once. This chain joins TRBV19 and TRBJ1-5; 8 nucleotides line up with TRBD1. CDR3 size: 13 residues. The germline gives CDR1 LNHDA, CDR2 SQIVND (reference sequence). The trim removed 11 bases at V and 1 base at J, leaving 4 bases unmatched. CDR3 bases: TGTGCCGGACAGGGAGGAAGCAATCAGCCCCAGCATTTT. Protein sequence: CAGQGGSNQPQHF.

The CDR3 protein is CASSLAGRGELFF. The CDR3 region has the DNA TGTGCCAGCAGCTTAGCAGGACGGGGGGAGCTGTTTTTT. J is TRBJ2-2 and V is TRBV11-1; D call uncertain. The CDR3 extends over 13 amino acids. Per germline, CDR1 SGHAT and CDR2 FQDESV (reference sequence). The V end lost 0 bases, the J end lost 8 bases, and 7 bases lay between the germline ends. The full variable domain, completed using reference TRBV11-1 and TRBJ2-2, is EAEVAQSPRYKITEKSQAVAFWCDPISGHATLYWYRQILGQGPELLVQFQDESVVDDSQLPKDRFSAERLKGVDSTLKIQPAELGDSAMYLCASSLAGRGELFFGEGSRLTVL.

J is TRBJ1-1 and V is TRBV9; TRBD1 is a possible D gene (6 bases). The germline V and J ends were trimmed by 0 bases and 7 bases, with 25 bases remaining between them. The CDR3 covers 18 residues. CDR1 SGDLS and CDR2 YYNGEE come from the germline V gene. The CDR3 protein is CASSVEGVSRQGGDEAFF. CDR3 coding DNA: TGTGCCAGCAGCGTAGAGGGGGTCAGTCGGCAGGGAGGCGATGAAGCTTTCTTT.

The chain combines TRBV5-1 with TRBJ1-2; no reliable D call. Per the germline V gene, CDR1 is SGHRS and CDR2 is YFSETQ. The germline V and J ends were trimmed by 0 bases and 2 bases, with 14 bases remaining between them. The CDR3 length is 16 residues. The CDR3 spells CASSLGSGSPNYGYTF. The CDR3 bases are TGCGCCAGCAGCTTGGGTAGCGGAAGCCCAAACTATGGCTACACCTTC.

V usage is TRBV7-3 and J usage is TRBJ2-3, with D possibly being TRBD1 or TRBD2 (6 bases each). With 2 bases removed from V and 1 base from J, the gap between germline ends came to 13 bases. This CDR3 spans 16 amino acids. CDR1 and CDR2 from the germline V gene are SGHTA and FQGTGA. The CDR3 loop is CASSLLRRGGTDTQYF. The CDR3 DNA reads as TGTGCCAGCAGCTTATTGAGAAGGGGGGGCACAGATACGCAGTATTTT.

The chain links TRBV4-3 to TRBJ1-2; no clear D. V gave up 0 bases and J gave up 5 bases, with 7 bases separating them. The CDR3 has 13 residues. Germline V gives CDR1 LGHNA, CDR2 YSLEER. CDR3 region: CASSQDRLYGYTF. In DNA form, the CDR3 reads TGCGCCAGCAGCCAAGACAGGTTATATGGCTACACCTTC.

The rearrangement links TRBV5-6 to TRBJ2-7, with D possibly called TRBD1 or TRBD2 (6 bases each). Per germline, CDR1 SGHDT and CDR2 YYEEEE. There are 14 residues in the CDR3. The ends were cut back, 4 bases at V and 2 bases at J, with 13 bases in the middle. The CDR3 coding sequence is TGTGCCAGCAGCGGGGGGCTAGCTACCTACGAGCAGTACTTC. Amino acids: CASSGGLATYEQYF. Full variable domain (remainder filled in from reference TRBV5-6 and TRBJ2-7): DAGVTQSPTHLIKTRGQQVTLRCSPKSGHDTVSWYQQALGQGPQFIFQYYEEEERQRGNFPDRFSGHQFPNYSSELNVNALLLGDSALYLCASSGGLATYEQYFGPGTRLTVT.

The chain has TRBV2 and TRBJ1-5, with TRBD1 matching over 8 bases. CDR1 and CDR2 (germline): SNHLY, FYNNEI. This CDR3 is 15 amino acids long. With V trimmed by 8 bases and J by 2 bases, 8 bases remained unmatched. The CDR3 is CASHFQGAGNQPQHF. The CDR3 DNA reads TGTGCCAGCCACTTTCAGGGGGCGGGCAATCAGCCCCAGCATTTT.

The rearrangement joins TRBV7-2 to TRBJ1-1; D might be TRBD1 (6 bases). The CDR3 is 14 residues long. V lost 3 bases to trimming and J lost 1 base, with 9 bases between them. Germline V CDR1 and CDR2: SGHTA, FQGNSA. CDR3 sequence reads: CASSLTDRNTEAFF. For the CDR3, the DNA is TGTGCCAGCAGCTTGACGGACAGGAACACTGAAGCTTTCTTT.

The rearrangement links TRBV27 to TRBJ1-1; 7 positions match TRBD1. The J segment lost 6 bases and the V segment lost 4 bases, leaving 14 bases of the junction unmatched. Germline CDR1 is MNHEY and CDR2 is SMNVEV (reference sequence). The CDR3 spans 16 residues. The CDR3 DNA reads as TGTGCCAGCAGTTCTCGTAAGGGGACAGAATATCCTGAAGCTTTCTTT. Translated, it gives CASSSRKGTEYPEAFF.

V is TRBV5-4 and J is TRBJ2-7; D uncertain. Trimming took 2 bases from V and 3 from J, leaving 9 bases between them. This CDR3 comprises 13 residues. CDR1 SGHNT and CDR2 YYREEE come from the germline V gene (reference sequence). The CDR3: CASSFGLHYEQYF. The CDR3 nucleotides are TGTGCCAGCAGCTTTGGGCTCCACTACGAGCAGTACTTC. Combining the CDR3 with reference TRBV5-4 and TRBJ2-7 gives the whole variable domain ETGVTQSPTHLIKTRGQQVTLRCSSQSGHNTVSWYQQALGQGPQFIFQYYREEENGRGNFPPRFSGLQFPNYSSELNVNALELDDSALYLCASSFGLHYEQYFGPGTRLTVT.

CDR3 residues: CASGDGNQPQHF. The DNA of the CDR3 is TGTGCCAGCGGGGACGGCAATCAGCCCCAGCATTTT. V usage is TRBV25-1 and J usage is TRBJ1-5; D perhaps matches TRBD1 (5 bases). Deletions cut 8 bases from V and 2 bases from J, with 7 bases between. The CDR3 consists of 12 residues. Germline V gene data show CDR1 as MGHDK and CDR2 as SYGVNS.